What follows are 31 T cell receptor beta chains derived from one specimen sequenced in a study of beta chain features in type 1 diabetes. Reverse transcription of all isolated RNA meant that expressed TCRB transcripts were sequenced. Sequencing was performed with immunoSEQ multiplex PCR; in TCRdb, only in-frame clones are kept and a portion is missing. The data hold 110,000 to 150,000 clones, with 9.2% observed a single time. The sample taken for sequencing was central memory CD4+ T cells from blood. These receptor sequences come from a man in his late teens or twenties in good health.

The chain uses TRBV9 and TRBJ2-2; 7 nucleotides align to TRBD1. Looked up from germline, CDR1 is SGDLS and CDR2 is YYNGEE. The length of the CDR3 is 16 residues. V trimming: 4 bases; J trimming: 1 base; junction bases outside the gene matches: 7. Here the CDR3 reads CASSPRTGENTGELFF. The CDR3 DNA reads TGTGCCAGCAGCCCAAGGACAGGAGAGAACACCGGGGAGCTGTTTTTT.

There are a few counts of this clone. The chain employs TRBV18 and TRBJ2-7, with 7 bases that match TRBD1. J gave up 6 bases and V 3 bases, and 8 bases lay outside the gene matches. CDR1 and CDR2 (germline): KGHSH, LQKENI. The CDR3 runs to 14 residues. In nucleotides, the CDR3 is TGTGCCAGCTCACCTCCGAGACAGGGCTCCGAGCAGTACTTC. This gives the protein CASSPPRQGSEQYF.

In its sample, this clone was seen a few times. The rearrangement uses TRBV18 and TRBJ1-2; no clear D. The CDR3 is 14 amino acids. Germline V gives CDR1 KGHSH, CDR2 LQKENI. Trimming cost V 6 bases and J 8 bases, with 19 bases left between them. CDR3 in DNA: TGTGCCAGCTCGTCAAACAGCTATTCGGGAGGCTACACCTTC. Its translation: CASSSNSYSGGYTF. The full variable domain, in which reference TRBV18 and TRBJ1-2 provide the parts outside the CDR3, is NAGVMQNPRHLVRRRGQEARLRCSPMKGHSHVYWYRQLPEEGLKFMVYLQKENIIDESGMPKERFSAEFPKEGPSILRIQQVVRGDSAAYFCASSSNSYSGGYTFGSGTRLTVV.

The chain couples TRBV28 to TRBJ1-5, with D possibly being TRBD1 (5 bases). CDR3 size: 15 residues. With 6 bases removed from V and 4 bases from J, the gap between germline ends came to 16 bases. Germline values: CDR1 MDHEN, CDR2 SYDVKM. CDR3 region: CASSRQRQLNQPQHF. The CDR3 DNA reads as TGTGCCAGCAGCCGACAGCGACAGTTGAATCAGCCCCAGCATTTT.

The chain carries TRBV7-6 and TRBJ2-2; 16 positions match TRBD2. Trimming cost V 5 bases and J 9 bases; bases outside gene matches: 9. This CDR3 region has 17 residues. Per the germline V gene, CDR1 is SGHVS and CDR2 is FNYEAQ. In DNA form, the CDR3 reads TGTGCCAGCAGCGCCGGGACTAGCGGGGGGGCCTACCGGGAGCTGTTTTTT. Encoded protein: CASSAGTSGGAYRELFF.

The table lists this clone with many counts. The rearrangement joins TRBV14 to TRBJ2-3, with D hard to call. V gave up 3 bases and J gave up 9 bases, with 10 bases separating them. This CDR3 is 12 amino acids long. The germline V gene has CDR1 SGHDN and CDR2 FVKESK. The DNA of the CDR3 is TGTGCCAGCAGCCATCCTGGAGCGACGCAGTATTTT. Protein sequence: CASSHPGATQYF.

This chain joins TRBV5-4 and TRBJ2-5; 8 nucleotides align to TRBD2. The junction had 7 bases not matched to a gene; V was cut back by 4 bases and J by 5 bases. Germline assignment: CDR1 SGHNT and CDR2 YYREEE (reference sequence). The CDR3 extends over 14 amino acids. The CDR3 nucleotides are TGTGCCAGCAGCATCGCGGGGGGAGGGGAGACCCAGTACTTC. As protein: CASSIAGGGETQYF.

This clone showed up just a few times. The chain recombines TRBV28 with TRBJ2-2; tentative D call: TRBD2 (7 bases). V lost 6 bases and J lost 1, with 15 bases in between. The germline CDR1 and CDR2 sequences are MDHEN and SYDVKM. The CDR3 contains 16 residues. The CDR3: CASSYRGGGNTGELFF. The CDR3, as DNA: TGTGCCAGCAGCTACAGAGGGGGGGGGAACACCGGGGAGCTGTTTTTT.

This chain links TRBV11-2 with TRBJ1-6, with D maybe TRBD1 (6 bases). The CDR3 spans 14 residues. Germline assignment: CDR1 SGHAT and CDR2 FQNNGV. Trimming shortened V by 0 bases and J by 11 bases, and 11 bases separated the two germline ends. CDR3: CASSLDLTGTPLHF. The CDR3 DNA is TGTGCCAGCAGCTTAGATCTAACAGGGACACCCCTCCACTTT. The variable domain in full, with the rest retrieved from reference TRBV11-2 and TRBJ1-6, is EAGVAQSPRYKIIEKRQSVAFWCNPISGHATLYWYQQILGQGPKLLIQFQNNGVVDDSQLPKDRFSAERLKGVDSTLKIQPAKLEDSAVYLCASSLDLTGTPLHFGNGTRLTVT.

This clone was recorded a few times. The sample holds other DNA sequences that translate to the same CDR3. The genes are TRBV7-9 and TRBJ2-1; 7 nucleotides line up with TRBD2. V shed 1 base and J 3 bases; nucleotides not matched to a gene: 3. The CDR3 runs to 15 residues. CDR1 and CDR2 from the germline V gene are SEHNR and FQNEAQ (reference sequence). CDR3 sequence (DNA): TGTGCCAGCAGCTTAGGTGCGGGGGACTACAATGAGCAGTTCTTC. It yields the protein CASSLGAGDYNEQFF.

The chain combines TRBV7-2 with TRBJ2-3, with 11 bases lining up with TRBD2. Trimming took 2 bases from V and 1 from J; bases not matched to a gene: 5. Germline lookup yields CDR1 SGHTA and CDR2 FQGNSA. The CDR3 consists of 17 residues. CDR3 coding DNA: TGTGCCAGCAGCTTACTAGCGGGGGGCCGAGGCACAGATACGCAGTATTTT. As protein: CASSLLAGGRGTDTQYF. The full variable domain, its missing parts supplied by reference TRBV7-2 and TRBJ2-3, is GAGVSQSPSNKVTEKGKDVELRCDPISGHTALYWYRQSLGQGLEFLIYFQGNSAPDKSGLPSDRFSAERTGGSVSTLTIQRTQQEDSAVYLCASSLLAGGRGTDTQYFGPGTRLTVL.

This clone was observed many times. CDR3 in DNA: TGTGCCAGCCGAGCCGGGTCGAACACTGAAGCTTTCTTT. This codes for CASRAGSNTEAFF. The rearrangement uses TRBV7-9 and TRBJ1-1, with D unclear. The CDR3 totals 13 residues. Germline V CDR1 and CDR2: SEHNR, FQNEAQ (reference sequence). The V end lost 8 bases, the J end lost 1 base, and 11 bases lay between the germline ends.

This chain links TRBV27 with TRBJ2-2; no firm D call. Between the trimmed V and J ends, which lost 3 bases and 7 bases, there was a span of 3 bases. The CDR3 runs 11 residues. Germline loops: CDR1 MNHEY, CDR2 SMNVEV (reference sequence). CDR3 amino acids: CASSLRGELFF. The CDR3 DNA reads as TGTGCCAGCAGTTTGCGCGGGGAGCTGTTTTTT.

A few counts support this clone. V and J are TRBV21-1 and TRBJ1-1; the table assigns TRBD1, which was not confirmed against the DNA. TRBV21-1 is flagged as a pseudogene. The CDR3 runs to 15 residues. The CDR3 DNA reads as TGTGCCAGCAGCGACCGACAGTGCTGTAGCACTGAAGCTTTCTTT. This sequence encodes CASSDRQCCSTEAFF.

Remarks on this clone: Other DNA sequences in the same sample also yield this CDR3. The V and J genes are TRBV14 and TRBJ1-2; D is uncertain. Germline V gives CDR1 SGHDN, CDR2 FVKESK. The V gene lost 4 bases and the J gene lost 2 bases, with 8 bases spanning the gap. The CDR3 has 13 amino acids. DNA of the CDR3: TGTGCCAGCAGCCCCCGGGGAAACTATGGCTACACCTTC. Residues: CASSPRGNYGYTF.

J is TRBJ2-1 and V is TRBV7-2; 9 bases agree with TRBD2. In germline, CDR1 is SGHTA, CDR2 FQGNSA. V lost 2 bases to trimming and J lost 3 bases; unmatched junction nucleotides: 5. This CDR3 spans 16 amino acids. CDR3 nucleotide sequence: TGTGCCAGCAGCTTACAGGGCGGGGGGGTCTACAATGAGCAGTTCTTC. Protein: CASSLQGGGVYNEQFF.

This clone showed up just a few times. This rearrangement joins TRBV6-1 to TRBJ2-7, with D tentatively TRBD2 (5 bases). In germline, CDR1 is MNHNS, CDR2 SASEGT. The ends were cut back, 9 bases at V and 5 bases at J, with 20 bases in the middle. The CDR3 runs 14 residues. DNA of the CDR3: TGTGCCAGTATTAGGGAGCTCGTTCCCAACGAGCAGTACTTC. It yields the protein CASIRELVPNEQYF.

This clone was detected a few times. The CDR3 region has the DNA TGTGCCAGTAGTATTCCCTTTTCGGTTCAGCCCCAGCATTTT. It translates to CASSIPFSVQPQHF. The genes are TRBV19 and TRBJ1-5; D unresolved. CDR1 and CDR2 from the germline V gene are LNHDA and SQIVND (reference sequence). The CDR3 extends over 14 amino acids. Trimming cost V 3 bases and J 6 bases, with 12 bases left between them.

This clone was counted between two and nine times. The chain has TRBV5-6 and TRBJ1-1, with 8 bases fitting TRBD1. V shed 3 bases and J 3 bases; nucleotides not matched to a gene: 7. CDR3 length equals 15 residues. Germline CDR1 and CDR2: SGHDT and YYEEEE. CDR3 protein: CASSSPRTGHTEAFF. The CDR3 DNA reads TGTGCCAGCAGCTCACCTAGGACAGGGCACACTGAAGCTTTCTTT.

The chain is built from TRBV19 and TRBJ1-5, with unresolved D. The CDR3 sequence is 13 residues long. V shed 3 bases and J shed 0 bases, with 3 bases lying between them. The germline V gene has CDR1 LNHDA and CDR2 SQIVND (reference sequence). Written as DNA, the CDR3 is TGTGCCAGTAGTATCTCTAGCAATCAGCCCCAGCATTTT. This codes for CASSISSNQPQHF.

The chain joins TRBV7-8 to TRBJ2-5; 10 bases agree with TRBD1. The length of the CDR3 is 15 residues. Per germline, CDR1 SGHVS and CDR2 FQNEAQ. J lost 7 bases, V lost 3 bases, and 8 bases had no gene match. CDR3: CASSFPDRGRGTQYF. The CDR3 DNA reads TGTGCCAGCAGCTTCCCTGACAGGGGGCGAGGGACCCAGTACTTC.

This clone has more than one count but fewer than ten. Other DNA sequences in this sample translate to the same CDR3. The genes are TRBV28 and TRBJ1-2, with D uncertain. The CDR3 loop spans 13 amino acids. Germline V gene lookup returns CDR1 MDHEN and CDR2 SYDVKM. Trimming stripped 2 bases from V and 1 base from J, with 5 bases between. The CDR3 reads CASSLTVNYGYTF. The CDR3 DNA is TGTGCCAGCAGTTTAACGGTTAACTATGGCTACACCTTC.

V and J are TRBV7-7 and TRBJ2-4, with D hard to call. The germline gives CDR1 SSHAT, CDR2 FNYEAQ (reference sequence). Trimming pared 4 bases from V and 5 bases from J, leaving 6 bases between. This CDR3 has 12 residues. The CDR3 spells CASSSVENIQYF. CDR3 DNA sequence: TGTGCCAGCAGCTCCGTCGAAAACATTCAGTACTTC.

This clone was detected only a few times. This chain joins TRBV5-6 and TRBJ1-5; D call uncertain. The germline gives CDR1 SGHDT, CDR2 YYEEEE. V was clipped by 4 bases and J by 2 bases, with 13 bases between them. This CDR3 is 15 amino acids long. CDR3 DNA sequence: TGTGCCAGCAGCCGGCGGTCGATAGGCAATCAGCCCCAGCATTTT. Translating gives CASSRRSIGNQPQHF.

There are a few counts of this clone. The chain is built from TRBV18 and TRBJ1-2; the match to TRBD1 covers 10 bases. This CDR3 contains 16 residues. V lost 3 bases, J lost 6 bases, and 10 bases stayed unmatched. CDR1 and CDR2 from the germline V gene are KGHSH and LQKENI. The CDR3 sequence: CASSPNQRTGGNGYTF. The CDR3 DNA sequence: TGTGCCAGCTCACCGAACCAGAGGACAGGGGGGAATGGCTACACCTTC.

A note on this clone: The same CDR3 is also encoded by other DNA sequences in this sample. CDR3 nucleotides: TGCGCCAGCAGCTTTCAGACTAGCACAGATACGCAGTATTTT. This translates into CASSFQTSTDTQYF. The chain employs TRBV5-1 and TRBJ2-3, with no clear D. Trimming took off 2 bases at V and 0 bases at J, with 7 bases between the two ends. This CDR3 is 14 amino acids long. Germline V CDR1 and CDR2: SGHRS, YFSETQ.

The rearrangement joins TRBV14 to TRBJ2-5; D unresolved. Germline CDR1 SGHDN, CDR2 FVKESK. Trimming removed 0 bases from V and 2 bases from J, with 7 bases in between. The CDR3 contains 14 residues. The chain's CDR3 is CASSQDNGQETQYF. The CDR3 nucleotides read TGTGCCAGCAGCCAAGACAACGGGCAAGAGACCCAGTACTTC.

The chain employs TRBV9 and TRBJ1-2; possibly TRBD1 for D (6 bases). CDR1 SGDLS and CDR2 YYNGEE come from the germline V gene. The CDR3 contains 12 residues. Trimming shortened V by 4 bases and J by 6 bases, and 10 bases separated the two germline ends. CDR3 DNA sequence: TGTGCCAGCAGCACAGAGGGGGATGGCTACACCTTC. Encoded protein: CASSTEGDGYTF.

The rearrangement joins TRBV7-2 to TRBJ2-3; 13 bases agree with TRBD2. Trimming cost V 5 bases and J 4 bases; bases outside gene matches: 9. This CDR3 is 17 amino acids long. Germline CDR1 SGHTA, CDR2 FQGNSA. CDR3 residues: CASSPNRLAGGADTQYF. The CDR3 DNA is TGTGCCAGCAGCCCGAATCGACTAGCGGGGGGCGCAGATACGCAGTATTTT.

This clone has only a few counts. The chain carries TRBV9 and TRBJ2-7; 11 bases are a match to TRBD1. The germline CDR1 and CDR2 sequences are SGDLS and YYNGEE. The V segment lost 3 bases and the J segment 1 base; nucleotides outside the gene matches: 3. This CDR3 comprises 15 residues. CDR3 DNA sequence: TGTGCCAGCAGCGGCGGGACAGGGGGGTCCTACGAGCAGTACTTC. Translating it yields CASSGGTGGSYEQYF.

This clone has only a few counts. V is TRBV28 and J is TRBJ2-1, with TRBD2 matching 13 bases. From germline, CDR1 is MDHEN and CDR2 SYDVKM. The length of the CDR3 is 16 residues. J lost 4 bases, V lost 2 bases, and 2 bases had no gene match. The CDR3, as DNA: TGTGCCAGCAGTTTAGTGGGACTAGCGGGGTACAATGAGCAGTTCTTC. Its translation: CASSLVGLAGYNEQFF.